The 4 T cell receptor beta chains given below trace back to one sample, sequenced in a study of T-cell reconstitution after alpha-beta-depleted transplantation in children listed by TCRdb under 2016. What this sample's treatment or condition label stands for: allogeneic hematopoietic cell transplantation with graft depleted of TCRalphabeta T cells and CD19 B cells. Libraries came from PCR. The sequencing machine was an Illumina HiSeq 2500. TCR library preparation used molecular barcoding, with unique molecular identifiers applied to normalize quantification of the TCRbeta repertoire. The public sequencing data were trimmed at Q25 with fastp and processed into clonotypes with MiXCR by TCRdb, which kept only in-frame beta chains. Each entry merges the rows of one CDR3 protein and shows their most common DNA and genes. The sample table shows hundreds of thousands of distinct CDR3 sequences, and under 13% are seen once. The top ten clones comprise about 30% of the sample.

This specimen was PBMCs, taken before TCRalphabeta/CD19-depleted stem cell transplant. These receptors came from a child under two years old with acute myeloid leukemia, due to receive a stem cell transplant.

This clonotype was picked up many times. The chain recombines TRBV3-1 with TRBJ1-3; no firm D call. V lost 1 base to trimming and J lost 0 bases, with 4 bases between them. CDR3 size: 14 residues. The germline V gene encodes CDR1 LGHDT and CDR2 YNNKEL (reference sequence). DNA for the CDR3: TGTGCCAGCAGCCAAGGGGTCTCTGGAAACACCATATATTTT. Amino acid sequence: CASSQGVSGNTIYF.

Ten or more counts support this clonotype. This chain's CDR3 is CASGLDHRKGEKLFF. CDR3 sequence (DNA): TGTGCTAGTGGTTTGGACCACAGAAAGGGGGAAAAACTGTTTTTT. The gene calls are TRBV12-5 and TRBJ1-4; weak D call: TRBD1 (5 bases). V lost 1 base and J lost 8, with 14 bases in between. The CDR3 sequence is 15 residues long. Germline V CDR1 and CDR2: LGHNT, FRNRAP.

The sample holds many counts of this clonotype. The chain combines TRBV10-3 with TRBJ1-2; no clear D gene. The CDR3 has 13 amino acids. Germline V gene lookup returns CDR1 ENHRY and CDR2 SYGVKD. Deletions cut 8 bases from V and 2 bases from J, with 12 bases between. CDR3 amino acids: CAIGTAANYGYTF. As DNA, the CDR3 is TGTGCCATCGGTACAGCAGCAAACTATGGCTACACCTTC.

At least ten counts were recorded for this clonotype. The V and J genes are TRBV5-1 and TRBJ2-2; 10 bases match TRBD1. With V trimmed by 2 bases and J by 5 bases, 3 bases remained unmatched. CDR1 is SGHRS and CDR2 is YFSETQ in the germline V gene. The length of the CDR3 is 15 residues. In DNA form, the CDR3 reads TGCGCCAGCAGCTTCGGGACAGGGGAGACCGGGGAGCTGTTTTTT. As protein: CASSFGTGETGELFF.